Listed here is a single T cell receptor beta chain. Per the germline V gene, CDR1 is SGHRS and CDR2 is YFSETQ. The length of the CDR3 is 16 residues. V was clipped by 0 bases and J by 1 base, with 13 bases between them. These data are taken from a study of cytomegalovirus exposure and HLA in healthy donors. TCRdb keeps only in-frame clones here, not all; method: immunoSEQ multiplex PCR. Among approximately 72,000 clones, around 94% were seen once, and the ten largest hold 0.5% to 0.75%. V is TRBV5-1 and J is TRBJ1-1; weak D call: TRBD1 (6 bases). Source material: PBMCs. The receptor was derived from a woman aged 18-29 years in good health and CMV-seronegative. The CDR3 DNA is TGCGCCAGCAGCTTGGGTTCCCCACAGGGGAACACTGAAGCTTTCTTT. Protein: CASSLGSPQGNTEAFF.